This entry is about one TCR beta chain. Its antigen is unidentified. This CDR3 region has 13 residues. Germline V lookup: CDR1 MNHNY, CDR2 SVGAGI (reference sequence). V lost 2 bases, J lost 8 bases, and 12 bases lay in between. Isolation of CD4+ T cells took place after 10 to 11 days of culture. Profiling relied on immunoSEQ multiplex PCR, and the TCRdb table lists in-frame clones only, not all of them. This sample yields more than 50,000 clones, of which about 80% are seen a single time; under 3.5% belongs to the top ten. The data stem from a study of vaccination effects on CD4 cells after COVID-19. Study findings and constraints: In the study, convalescent patients were few, and early post-infection timepoints were absent.

The J gene is TRBJ1-1, the V gene TRBV6-6; D is ambiguous. Source: CD4+ T cells from PBMCs cultured without peptide, taken before COVID-19 vaccination. This TCR was sampled from a human donor who received a COVID-19 vaccine. The CDR3 nucleotides read TGTGCCAGCAGTTACCTGCTCAAGATCGAAGCTTTCTTT. Translated: CASSYLLKIEAFF.